This T cell receptor beta chain was documented in a study of tumor and adjacent non-tumor tissue in lung cancer. Across the whole study: The cohort had approximately 12 adenocarcinoma, a couple of squamous cell and 1 small cell patients. Around 4.2 million productive TCRbeta reads were obtained per sample on average.

TCRbeta libraries were built with three rounds of nested PCR, modified from ARM-PCR. From the multiplex PCR reads, TCRdb called clonotypes with MiXCR, one entry per CDR3 protein. The table shows 100,000 to 150,000 distinct CDR3 sequences, with about 66% occurring only once. This sample's RNA came from whole unsorted tissue. Study conclusions and caveats: Shorter survival was associated with higher TCR diversity in tumors. Tumor repertoires had a smaller top 100 clone share than normal lung.

Turning to this clonotype: Its antigen remains unknown. One end of the junction does not line up with germline, which may come from a read error.

Germline CDR1 and CDR2: SEHNR and FQNEAQ (reference sequence). This CDR3 contains 16 residues. The clonotype comes from a man younger than 45 with non-small cell lung cancer. The source material was lung tumor tissue. V is TRBV7-9 and J is TRBJ2-1; the match to TRBD2 covers 8 bases. The CDR3 DNA reads as TGTGCTAGCAGCCCCGAGGCGTCCCCGGGGGGGTATGAGCAGTTCTTC. Its protein is CASSPEASPGGYEQFF.